These T cell receptor beta chains were read from a single sample in a study of T cells after yellow fever vaccination. TCRdb itself ran the 5' RACE reads through MiXCR, one entry per CDR3 protein. The top ten clones hold 2.5% to 3% of a sample with some 160,000 distinct CDR3 sequences, almost 7% of them seen once. The material sequenced was CD4+ T cells sorted from PBMCs, taken about 5 days after the first yellow fever vaccination. The receptors were gathered from a man between 18 and 35 years old who received the YFV17D yellow fever vaccine. Each CDR3 is given with its conserved first and last residue. The D gene is left open where the match is weak. The size of a clone is reported for some rows only, either as once, few or many, or as a class for expanded clones.

TRBD1,TRBV7-3,few,TRBJ2-2,TGTGCCAGCAGCCGGACAGGGGAAGAAACCGGGGAGCTGTTTTTT,CASSRTGEETGELFF
.,TRBV6-2/TRBV6-3,few,TRBJ2-3,TGTGCCAGCAGCATACAAGGACAGACCACAGATACGCAGTATTTT,CASSIQGQTTDTQYF
TRBD2,TRBV19,.,TRBJ2-5,TGTGCCAGTAGTATAGACTTGGCCCTCGGGGGGGACCCTCAAGAGACCCAGTACTTC,CASSIDLALGGDPQETQYF
.,TRBV12-3/TRBV12-4,.,TRBJ2-3,TGTGCCAGCAGTGGCCCTCGGGTAGATTCGCAGTATTTT,CASSGPRVDSQYF
.,TRBV5-6,few,TRBJ1-1,TGTGCCAGCAGCCACAGAGTCGCCATGAACACTGAAGCTTTCTTT,CASSHRVAMNTEAFF
TRBD2,TRBV20-1,many,TRBJ2-3,TGCAGTGCCACTAGCGGGGGGGCAACAGATACGCAGTATTTT,CSATSGGATDTQYF
.,TRBV5-6,few,TRBJ1-5,TGTGCCAGCAGCTTCGGGGGGTATCAGCCCCAGCATTTT,CASSFGGYQPQHF
.,TRBV6-2/TRBV6-3,many,TRBJ1-2,TGTGCCAGCAGTTACTCGAGTGGCTACACCTTC,CASSYSSGYTF
.,TRBV29-1,many,TRBJ2-1,TGCAGCGCCGGGCTGGGCGATGAGCAGTTCTTC,CSAGLGDEQFF
TRBD1,TRBV9,many,TRBJ1-5,TGTGCCAGCAGCGAGGGACAGGGGGCGAATCAGCCCCAGCATTTT,CASSEGQGANQPQHF
.,TRBV9,many,TRBJ1-4,TGTGCCAGCTCCAGTCGGACGAATGAAAAACTGTTTTTT,CASSSRTNEKLFF
.,TRBV5-6,many,TRBJ2-3,TGTGCCAGCAGCTTCGGGTACAGCACAGATACGCAGTATTTT,CASSFGYSTDTQYF
TRBD2,TRBV6-5,many,TRBJ2-7,TGTGCCAGCAGGGGTCCCCTCGGACTAGCGGACCCCTACGAGCAGTACTTC,CASRGPLGLADPYEQYF
TRBD2,TRBV20-1,many,TRBJ2-5,TGCAGTGCTACGGGGGGGGATACGGAGACCCAGTACTTC,CSATGGDTETQYF
TRBD1,TRBV9,many,TRBJ2-5,TGTGCCAGCAGCCCCGGACAGGGCCGAGAGACCCAGTACTTC,CASSPGQGRETQYF
.,TRBV24-1,.,TRBJ1-1,TGTGCCATGTATACAAAGGTAGCTTTCTTT,CAMYTKVAFF
.,TRBV5-5,few,TRBJ2-1,TGTGCCAGCAGCTTGGCCGGGACCACCACCCCCCCCTACAATGAGCAGTTCTTC,CASSLAGTTTPPYNEQFF
.,TRBV9,.,TRBJ2-7,TGTGCCAGCAGCGTAAATACAGGGATCTACGAGCAGTACTTC,CASSVNTGIYEQYF
.,TRBV20-1,few,TRBJ2-3,TGCAGTGCTAGAGGGGCCAACACAGATACGCAGTATTTT,CSARGANTDTQYF
.,TRBV7-2,.,TRBJ1-2,TGTGCCAGCAGCTTATGGGCAGCGTATGGCTACACCTTC,CASSLWAAYGYTF
.,TRBV18,many,TRBJ2-3,TGTGCCAGCTCACCACCGGCACGCACAGATACGCAGTATTTT,CASSPPARTDTQYF
.,TRBV7-2,few,TRBJ2-7,TGTGCCAGCAGCTTAGCTCGTGGGTCCTACGAGCAGTACTTC,CASSLARGSYEQYF
.,TRBV4-1,few,TRBJ1-5,TGCGCCAGCAGCTTCACGTCGGGGGGCCGTGGGAATCAGCCCCAGCATTTT,CASSFTSGGRGNQPQHF
.,TRBV7-8,many,TRBJ2-2,TGTGCCAGCAGCTCGCCGAGGGGCCAGGGCACCGGGGAGCTGTTTTTT,CASSSPRGQGTGELFF
.,TRBV6-5,few,TRBJ2-7,TGTGCCAGCATCATGACCTACTACGAGCAGTACTTC,CASIMTYYEQYF
TRBD1,TRBV7-2,many,TRBJ2-7,TGTGCCAGCAGCGACCGGGACAGGGCATACTACGAGCAGTACTTC,CASSDRDRAYYEQYF
.,TRBV6-5,few,TRBJ2-4,TGTGCCAGCAGTTACTACGGGGGAGAAAACATTCAGTACTTC,CASSYYGGENIQYF